The 15 T cell receptor beta chains reported below all come from one sample, sequenced in a study of CD8+ T cells in alopecia areata. Treatment: oral pan-JAK inhibitor, 5-10 mg twice daily. Sequencing used cDNA as its template, made by extracting RNA and reverse transcribing it. TCRdb's copy holds only in-frame clones and misses some; the assay was immunoSEQ multiplex PCR. In the table there are nearly 110,000 clones, 65% to 85% of which are singletons. This specimen was CD8+ T cells sorted from blood, taken at week 24, from a patient treated with tofacitinib. Source of these receptors: a human donor with alopecia areata.

The rearrangement links TRBV6-5 to TRBJ2-5; 9 bases align to TRBD2. Germline V gene data show CDR1 as MNHEY and CDR2 as SVGAGI. Trimming at V came to 0 bases and at J to 6 bases, leaving 8 bases not matched to a gene. The CDR3 sequence is 16 residues long. The CDR3 is CASSYSSASGDQTQYF. CDR3 nucleotides: TGTGCCAGCAGTTACTCGTCGGCTAGCGGGGACCAGACCCAGTACTTC.

The chain is built from TRBV4-1 and TRBJ1-6; 7 bases line up with TRBD1. This CDR3 is built from 14 residues. CDR1 is MGHRA and CDR2 is YSYEKL in the germline V gene. Trimming removed 7 bases from V and 5 bases from J; junction bases left unmatched: 5. CDR3 in amino acids: CASKMTGHNSPLHF. The DNA for the CDR3 is TGCGCCAGCAAAATGACAGGGCATAATTCACCCCTCCACTTT.

This chain connects TRBV21-1 to TRBJ2-7; the table's D call, TRBD2, was not checked against the DNA. TRBV21-1 is a pseudogene locus. This CDR3 is 15 amino acids long. CDR3 sequence reads: CASTRREGRIYEQYF. CDR3 coding DNA: TGTGCCAGCACTCGGAGGGAGGGTAGGATTTACGAGCAGTACTTC.

This clone was observed a single time. The chain carries TRBV29-1 and TRBJ2-5; D call uncertain. This CDR3 region has 11 residues. Germline loops: CDR1 SQVTM, CDR2 ANQGSEA. V was cut by 4 bases and J by 3 bases, with 6 bases left in between. The CDR3 DNA follows: TGCAGCGTTGGGGCCGAAGAGACCCAGTACTTC. Its translation: CSVGAEETQYF. Together with reference TRBV29-1 and TRBJ2-5, the CDR3 gives the full variable domain: SAVISQKPSRDICQRGTSLTIQCQVDSQVTMMFWYRQQPGQSLTLIATANQGSEATYESGFVIDKFPISRPNLTFSTLTVSNMSPEDSSIYLCSVGAEETQYFGPGTRLLVL.

In regard to this clone: A junction end diverges from the germline sequence, so it may reflect a read error. The chain has TRBV10-2 and TRBJ1-1; weak D call: TRBD1 (6 bases). Germline V gene lookup returns CDR1 WSHSY and CDR2 SAAADI. CDR3 length equals 13 residues. The CDR3 reads CASSPGTRETGRF. In DNA, the CDR3 is TGCGCCAGCAGTCCCGGGACACGGGAGACTGGTCGCTTT.

About this clone itself: Because the CDR3's place on the DNA is in doubt, the DNA is left out and the CDR3 is given as listed by TCRdb. This chain joins TRBV27 and TRBJ1-2; the table's D call TRBD1 went unverified against the DNA. The CDR3 region is 14 residues in length, termini included. Germline V gene data show CDR1 as MNHEY and CDR2 as SMNVEV (reference sequence). The CDR3 spells CASSSSGHLEGYTF.

V usage is TRBV6-5 and J usage is TRBJ2-5; a possible D gene is TRBD2 (5 bases). The CDR3 sequence is 14 residues long. The germline gives CDR1 MNHEY, CDR2 SVGAGI. Trimming pared 2 bases from V and 0 bases from J, leaving 7 bases between. CDR3: CASSYGGYQETQYF. CDR3 nucleotides: TGTGCCAGCAGTTACGGCGGGTACCAAGAGACCCAGTACTTC.

CDR3 coding DNA: TGTGCCAGCAGCGACCACCGGGACAGGGGAAACACCGGGGAGCTGTTTTTT. Translated, it gives CASSDHRDRGNTGELFF. V is TRBV5-4 and J is TRBJ2-2; 10 bases line up with TRBD1. CDR1 is SGHNT, CDR2 YYREEE, per germline (reference sequence). V lost 4 bases and J lost 2; bases outside the gene matches: 8. CDR3 length equals 17 residues. Based on the CDR3 plus reference TRBV5-4 and TRBJ2-2, the full variable domain is ETGVTQSPTHLIKTRGQQVTLRCSSQSGHNTVSWYQQALGQGPQFIFQYYREEENGRGNFPPRFSGLQFPNYSSELNVNALELDDSALYLCASSDHRDRGNTGELFFGEGSRLTVL.

The chain couples TRBV30 to TRBJ2-5; D might be TRBD1 (6 bases). With 1 base removed from V and 0 bases from J, the gap between germline ends came to 21 bases. This CDR3 spans 18 amino acids. Germline CDR1 and CDR2: GTSNPN and SVGIG (reference sequence). The CDR3 nucleotides read TGTGCCTGGAGTGCACCCGAGGGGGTACCAATGTACCAAGAGACCCAGTACTTC. Protein: CAWSAPEGVPMYQETQYF.

The rearrangement uses TRBV29-1 and TRBJ2-5; TRBD1 agrees at 8 bases. TRBJ2-7 explains the end of the DNA better; the J call may be wrong. In germline, CDR1 is SQVTM, CDR2 ANQGSEA. This CDR3 is 13 amino acids long. CDR3 sequence reads: CSVETGVPYEQYF. The CDR3 bases are TGCAGCGTTGAGACAGGGGTCCCCTACGAGCAGTACTTC.

The rearrangement links TRBV7-9 to TRBJ2-5, with 8 bases identical to TRBD1. CDR3 length: 14 residues. Trimming took 6 bases from V and 0 from J; bases not matched to a gene: 3. Germline lookup yields CDR1 SEHNR and CDR2 FQNEAQ (reference sequence). In DNA form, the CDR3 reads TGTGCCAGCAGGACAGGGGCCGACCAAGAGACCCAGTACTTC. Residues: CASRTGADQETQYF.

The rearrangement links TRBV5-4 to TRBJ2-5; TRBD2 is a possible D gene (6 bases). The germline V gene has CDR1 SGHNT and CDR2 YYREEE (reference sequence). There are 14 residues in the CDR3. V was clipped by 0 bases and J by 0 bases, with 6 bases between them. The chain's CDR3 is CASSLVADQETQYF. The CDR3 bases are TGTGCCAGCAGCTTGGTAGCGGACCAAGAGACCCAGTACTTC.

The chain employs TRBV2 and TRBJ1-1, with a possible D match to TRBD1 (6 bases). The length of the CDR3 is 15 residues. Looked up from germline, CDR1 is SNHLY and CDR2 is FYNNEI. Trimming took off 7 bases at V and 7 bases at J, with 22 bases between the two ends. CDR3 DNA: TGTGCCAGCACTTCGACAGGCCCCCCCGTTGGTGAAGCTTTCTTT. Protein sequence: CASTSTGPPVGEAFF. Full variable domain (missing parts from reference TRBV2 and TRBJ1-1): EPEVTQTPSHQVTQMGQEVILRCVPISNHLYFYWYRQILGQKVEFLVSFYNNEISEKSEIFDDQFSVERPDGSNFTLKIRSTKLEDSAMYFCASTSTGPPVGEAFFGQGTRLTVV.

The chain carries TRBV7-6 and TRBJ2-3; 7 bases align to TRBD2. Germline V CDR1 and CDR2: SGHVS, FNYEAQ. The CDR3 contains 18 residues. Trimming took 1 base from V and 4 from J; bases not matched to a gene: 14. The CDR3 region is CASSLEAPREFGSDTQYF. In DNA form, the CDR3 reads TGTGCCAGCAGCTTAGAAGCCCCGCGGGAGTTCGGATCAGATACGCAGTATTTT.

The rearrangement joins TRBV7-8 to TRBJ2-3; D is unresolved. Trimming removed 5 bases at V and 0 bases at J, with 9 bases between. This CDR3 has 14 residues. Germline V CDR1 and CDR2: SGHVS, FQNEAQ. CDR3 residues: CASSEASSTDTQYF. CDR3 DNA sequence: TGTGCCAGCAGCGAGGCCTCTAGCACAGATACGCAGTATTTT. Based on the CDR3 plus reference TRBV7-8 and TRBJ2-3, the full variable domain is GAGVSQSPRYKVAKRGQDVALRCDPISGHVSLFWYQQALGQGPEFLTYFQNEAQLDKSGLPSDRFFAERPEGSVSTLKIQRTQQEDSAVYLCASSEASSTDTQYFGPGTRLTVL.